The 5 T cell receptor beta chains in this list originate from one sample, sequenced in a study of T-cell memory formation after mild COVID-19. One entry per CDR3 protein results from TCRdb running MiXCR on the 5' RACE reads. The table includes roughly 350,000 distinct CDR3 sequences, 28% detected once. The sequencing sample was made of PBMCs or a T cell subset sorted from them (not recorded which). These receptors were collected from an adult woman who had mild COVID-19 (a few samples of this study predate the infection). Cell type and time point are not known.

The genes are TRBV5-5 and TRBJ2-7; D gene ambiguous. The germline CDR1 and CDR2 sequences are SGHKS and YYEKEE (reference sequence). The CDR3 contains 13 residues. The V and J ends lost 0 bases and 5 bases respectively, with 9 bases between them. Here the CDR3 reads CASSLEEWNEQYF. In nucleotides, the CDR3 is TGTGCCAGCAGCTTGGAGGAGTGGAACGAGCAGTACTTC.

V gene TRBV10-3 combines with J gene TRBJ1-1, with TRBD1 as a possible D gene (6 bases). V lost 3 bases and J 9 bases, leaving 11 bases between the germline ends. Germline V gene lookup returns CDR1 ENHRY and CDR2 SYGVKD. The CDR3 sequence is 12 residues long. Here the CDR3 reads CAISEDDRQAFF. The CDR3 region has the DNA TGTGCCATCAGTGAAGATGACAGGCAAGCTTTCTTT.

This rearrangement joins TRBV11-3 to TRBJ2-2; D is ambiguous. The CDR3 is made up of 14 amino acids. The germline V gene has CDR1 SGHNT and CDR2 YENEEA. Trimming took 2 bases from V and 1 from J, leaving 5 bases between them. The CDR3 reads CASSLRWNTGELFF. CDR3 DNA sequence: TGTGCCAGCAGCTTAAGGTGGAACACCGGGGAGCTGTTTTTT.

J is TRBJ2-5 and V is TRBV29-1; possible D gene TRBD2, 6 bases. In germline, CDR1 is SQVTM, CDR2 ANQGSEA. The CDR3 is made up of 10 amino acids. V lost 6 bases, J lost 7 bases, and 9 bases lay in between. The CDR3 DNA sequence: TGCAGCGTCGGGGGTGGGACCCAGTACTTC. Protein: CSVGGGTQYF.

This chain links TRBV12-3 or TRBV12-4 with TRBJ2-7, with D perhaps matching TRBD2 (6 bases). This CDR3 has 13 amino acids. The ends were cut back, 6 bases at V and 5 bases at J, with 14 bases in the middle. The CDR3 DNA follows: TGTGCCAGCAGCCTCTCGACTAGTCACGAGCAGTACTTC. It is translated as CASSLSTSHEQYF.